This T cell receptor (beta chain) was profiled in a study of T cells in Graves' hyperthyroidism and ophthalmopathy. Study context: The authors collected peripheral blood at initial diagnosis, before any treatment.

Study-level findings and limits: Researchers report that a 13 V-J model separated ophthalmopathy from stable hyperthyroidism.

The CDR3 regions of TCR beta were amplified from RNA transcripts. Researchers ran a first-round RT-PCR on the TCR CDR3 using the HTBI primer set. A single record per CDR3 protein comes from TCRdb applying MiXCR to the multiplex PCR reads. The sample lists about 250,000 distinct CDR3 sequences; approximately 25% were seen once. The CDR3 is 12 amino acids. The germline V gene has CDR1 GTSNPN and CDR2 SVGIG (reference sequence). Germline trimming cut 1 base from V and 10 bases from J; bases unmatched to any gene: 1. As concerns this clonotype: The antigen is undetermined.

The sequence was collected from a woman aged 40 to 49 with Graves' ophthalmopathy. The sample consisted of blood. The chain links TRBV30 to TRBJ1-6; TRBD1 matches at 7 bases. The DNA for the CDR3 is TGTGCCTGGAGTGCAGGGGGGTCACCCCTCCACTTT. As protein: CAWSAGGSPLHF.